The rows below give T cell receptor beta chains drawn from one sample of a study of beta chain features in type 1 diabetes. The assay was immunoSEQ multiplex PCR, and TCRdb's table has in-frame clones only and misses some. This sample has over 20,000 clones, with under 60% found just once. What was sequenced was stem cell memory CD4+ T cells from blood. The receptors were gathered from a man between 18 and 35 years old with type 1 diabetes. Both conserved end residues are part of each CDR3. The order of the fields is CDR3 protein, CDR3 DNA, CDR3 length, D gene, V gene, J gene, clone size. D genes are given only for firm matches. The size entry is marked missing in some rows and otherwise reads once, few, many or a size class.

cdr3_aa: CASSDSSGGADEQFF; cdr3_nt: TGTGCCAGCAGTGACTCTAGCGGGGGGGCGGATGAGCAGTTCTTC; cdr3_length: 15; d_call: TRBD2; v_call: TRBV6-4; j_call: TRBJ2-1; clone_size: .
cdr3_aa: CASSMPGILSGANVLTF; cdr3_nt: TGTGCCAGTAGTATGCCAGGGATTTTGTCTGGGGCCAACGTCCTGACTTTC; cdr3_length: 17; d_call: .; v_call: TRBV19; j_call: TRBJ2-6; clone_size: .
cdr3_aa: CASSLVFRVSSTDTQYF; cdr3_nt: TGTGCCAGCAGCTTAGTATTTCGGGTGTCTAGCACAGATACGCAGTATTTT; cdr3_length: 17; d_call: .; v_call: TRBV7-9; j_call: TRBJ2-3; clone_size: few
cdr3_aa: CASSLTGLAGELFF; cdr3_nt: TGTGCCAGCTCACTGACAGGGCTTGCCGGGGAGCTGTTTTTT; cdr3_length: 14; d_call: TRBD1; v_call: TRBV18; j_call: TRBJ2-2; clone_size: .
cdr3_aa: CASSSAGATSQETQYF; cdr3_nt: TGTGCCAGCAGCTCCGCAGGGGCCACATCTCAAGAGACCCAGTACTTC; cdr3_length: 16; d_call: .; v_call: TRBV7-6; j_call: TRBJ2-5; clone_size: .
cdr3_aa: CASSLRPTGTYGYTF; cdr3_nt: TGTGCCAGTAGTCTGCGGCCGACAGGGACCTATGGCTACACCTTC; cdr3_length: 15; d_call: TRBD1; v_call: TRBV19; j_call: TRBJ1-2; clone_size: few
cdr3_aa: CASSTSNGDEQYF; cdr3_nt: .; cdr3_length: 13; d_call: .; v_call: TRBV6-5; j_call: TRBJ2-7; clone_size: .
cdr3_aa: CASSTPGLAGGPPGELFF; cdr3_nt: TGTGCCAGTAGTACCCCGGGACTAGCGGGGGGGCCGCCCGGGGAGCTGTTTTTT; cdr3_length: 18; d_call: TRBD2; v_call: TRBV19; j_call: TRBJ2-2; clone_size: .
cdr3_aa: CASSLGVGRNEKLFF; cdr3_nt: TGTGCCAGCAGCTTGGGAGTTGGGAGGAATGAAAAACTGTTTTTT; cdr3_length: 15; d_call: .; v_call: TRBV5-5; j_call: TRBJ1-4; clone_size: once
cdr3_aa: CASRSFRDSPLHF; cdr3_nt: TGTGCCAGCAGGTCCTTTAGAGATTCACCCCTCCACTTT; cdr3_length: 13; d_call: .; v_call: TRBV7-2; j_call: TRBJ1-6; clone_size: once
cdr3_aa: CASFVDTVYGYTF; cdr3_nt: TGTGCCAGTTTTGTGGACACCGTCTATGGCTACACCTTC; cdr3_length: 13; d_call: .; v_call: TRBV28; j_call: TRBJ1-2; clone_size: .
cdr3_aa: CASSRDRNTGELFF; cdr3_nt: TGCGCCAGCAGTCGGGACAGAAACACCGGGGAGCTGTTTTTT; cdr3_length: 14; d_call: TRBD1; v_call: TRBV5-1; j_call: TRBJ2-2; clone_size: .
cdr3_aa: CASSRYRELSSYNSPLHF; cdr3_nt: TGTGCCAGCAGCCGCTACAGGGAATTAAGCTCCTATAATTCACCCCTCCACTTT; cdr3_length: 18; d_call: .; v_call: TRBV7-8; j_call: TRBJ1-6; clone_size: .
cdr3_aa: CATSRDLASGGNEQFF; cdr3_nt: TGTGCCACCAGCAGAGATTTGGCTAGCGGGGGGAATGAGCAGTTCTTC; cdr3_length: 16; d_call: TRBD2; v_call: TRBV15; j_call: TRBJ2-1; clone_size: .
cdr3_aa: CASSLVSMNTEAFF; cdr3_nt: TGTGCCAGCAGCTTGGTGAGCATGAACACTGAAGCTTTCTTT; cdr3_length: 14; d_call: .; v_call: TRBV5-4; j_call: TRBJ1-1; clone_size: .
cdr3_aa: CASSLETSFSDTQYF; cdr3_nt: TGTGCCAGCAGCTTGGAGACTAGCTTCTCAGATACGCAGTATTTT; cdr3_length: 15; d_call: TRBD2; v_call: TRBV5-4; j_call: TRBJ2-3; clone_size: .
cdr3_aa: CASSLGGVADTQYF; cdr3_nt: TGTGCCAGCAGCTTAGGAGGGGTGGCAGATACGCAGTATTTT; cdr3_length: 14; d_call: .; v_call: TRBV13; j_call: TRBJ2-3; clone_size: once
cdr3_aa: CASRSSFNRDTQYF; cdr3_nt: TGTGCCAGTAGAAGTAGCTTCAACCGAGATACGCAGTATTTT; cdr3_length: 14; d_call: .; v_call: TRBV7-2; j_call: TRBJ2-3; clone_size: few
cdr3_aa: CASTPTRLVVNYEQYF; cdr3_nt: TGTGCCAGCACCCCTACCCGACTGGTGGTGAACTACGAGCAGTACTTC; cdr3_length: 16; d_call: .; v_call: TRBV28; j_call: TRBJ2-7; clone_size: .
cdr3_aa: CASSSNSGGGTDTQYF; cdr3_nt: TGCGCCAGCAGCTCCAATAGCGGGGGAGGCACAGATACGCAGTATTTT; cdr3_length: 16; d_call: TRBD2; v_call: TRBV4-3; j_call: TRBJ2-3; clone_size: .
cdr3_aa: CASSPGTGLITGELFF; cdr3_nt: TGCGCCAGCAGCCCGGGGACAGGACTGATAACCGGGGAGCTGTTTTTT; cdr3_length: 16; d_call: TRBD1; v_call: TRBV4-3; j_call: TRBJ2-2; clone_size: .
cdr3_aa: CASSYAISTGSGPQHF; cdr3_nt: TGTGCCAGCAGTTATGCTATATCGACAGGGTCTGGCCCCCAGCATTTT; cdr3_length: 16; d_call: TRBD1; v_call: TRBV5-5; j_call: TRBJ1-5; clone_size: .
cdr3_aa: CASSPRQEETQYF; cdr3_nt: TGTGCCAGCTCACCAAGACAGGAAGAGACCCAGTACTTC; cdr3_length: 13; d_call: .; v_call: TRBV18; j_call: TRBJ2-5; clone_size: .
cdr3_aa: CASSLAGLADNEQFF; cdr3_nt: TGTGCCAGCAGCTTGGCCGGACTAGCCGATAATGAGCAGTTCTTC; cdr3_length: 15; d_call: TRBD2; v_call: TRBV5-4; j_call: TRBJ2-1; clone_size: .
cdr3_aa: CASRQDRVGGQPQHF; cdr3_nt: TGTGCCAGCAGACAAGACAGGGTAGGAGGTCAGCCCCAGCATTTT; cdr3_length: 15; d_call: TRBD1; v_call: TRBV7-8; j_call: TRBJ1-5; clone_size: once
cdr3_aa: CASSGYRASSYNEQFF; cdr3_nt: TGTGCCAGCAGTGGATACAGGGCGAGCTCCTACAATGAGCAGTTCTTC; cdr3_length: 16; d_call: .; v_call: TRBV28; j_call: TRBJ2-1; clone_size: .
cdr3_aa: CASSPSQGLNTEAFF; cdr3_nt: TGTGCCAGCTCACCCTCACAGGGATTGAACACTGAAGCTTTCTTT; cdr3_length: 15; d_call: .; v_call: TRBV18; j_call: TRBJ1-1; clone_size: few
cdr3_aa: CASSVVGSGAGRETQYF; cdr3_nt: TGTGCCAGCAGCGTAGTAGGTAGCGGGGCAGGTCGAGAGACCCAGTACTTC; cdr3_length: 17; d_call: TRBD2; v_call: TRBV9; j_call: TRBJ2-5; clone_size: .
cdr3_aa: CASSLAWGWTSGRAAGEQYF; cdr3_nt: TGTGCCAGCAGCTTAGCTTGGGGATGGACTAGCGGGAGGGCCGCCGGCGAGCAGTACTTC; cdr3_length: 20; d_call: TRBD2; v_call: TRBV13; j_call: TRBJ2-7; clone_size: .
cdr3_aa: CASSLTWASYNEQFF; cdr3_nt: TGCGCCAGCAGCTTGACCTGGGCCTCCTACAATGAGCAGTTCTTC; cdr3_length: 15; d_call: .; v_call: TRBV5-1; j_call: TRBJ2-1; clone_size: .
cdr3_aa: CASSTGKAFF; cdr3_nt: TGTGCCAGCAGCACAGGGAAGGCTTTCTTT; cdr3_length: 10; d_call: .; v_call: TRBV2; j_call: TRBJ1-1; clone_size: .
cdr3_aa: CASSPPGGGLAYEQYF; cdr3_nt: TGTGCCAGCAGCCCCCCAGGCGGGGGCCTTGCCTACGAGCAGTACTTC; cdr3_length: 16; d_call: .; v_call: TRBV7-2; j_call: TRBJ2-7; clone_size: few
cdr3_aa: CASSPPGQGPHTLFF; cdr3_nt: TGTGCCAGCAGTCCCCCGGGACAGGGCCCACACACATTATTCTTC; cdr3_length: 15; d_call: TRBD1; v_call: TRBV27; j_call: TRBJ2-1; clone_size: .
cdr3_aa: CASTIPSGNTIYF; cdr3_nt: TGTGCCAGTACAATCCCCTCTGGAAACACCATATATTTT; cdr3_length: 13; d_call: .; v_call: TRBV7-2; j_call: TRBJ1-3; clone_size: .
cdr3_aa: CASSLSGTNTGELFF; cdr3_nt: TGTGCCAGCAGCTTGAGCGGGACGAACACCGGGGAGCTGTTTTTT; cdr3_length: 15; d_call: TRBD2; v_call: TRBV11-3; j_call: TRBJ2-2; clone_size: .
cdr3_aa: CASSIDRDGYTF; cdr3_nt: TGTGCCAGCAGCATCGACAGGGATGGCTACACCTTC; cdr3_length: 12; d_call: TRBD1; v_call: TRBV7-2; j_call: TRBJ1-2; clone_size: .
cdr3_aa: CAWSIEVRYNEQFF; cdr3_nt: TGTGCCTGGAGTATCGAGGTGAGGTACAATGAGCAGTTCTTC; cdr3_length: 14; d_call: .; v_call: TRBV30; j_call: TRBJ2-1; clone_size: few
cdr3_aa: CASSYGTGQYF; cdr3_nt: TGTGCCAGCAGTTACGGGACAGGCCAGTACTTC; cdr3_length: 11; d_call: TRBD1; v_call: TRBV6-5; j_call: TRBJ2-5; clone_size: once
cdr3_aa: CASSSRTGSSYEQYF; cdr3_nt: TGTGCCAGCAGCTCCCGGACAGGTTCCTCCTACGAGCAGTACTTC; cdr3_length: 15; d_call: TRBD1; v_call: TRBV7-2; j_call: TRBJ2-7; clone_size: .
cdr3_aa: CAWSVGQGSYEQYF; cdr3_nt: TGTGCCTGGAGTGTAGGGCAGGGATCCTACGAGCAGTACTTC; cdr3_length: 14; d_call: .; v_call: TRBV30; j_call: TRBJ2-7; clone_size: .